This entry is about one T cell receptor (beta chain). Antigen specificity is unknown. Data came from immunoSEQ multiplex PCR; TCRdb stores just in-frame clones and leaves some out. The sample includes roughly 9,200 clones, roughly three quarters of them seen just once. This sample is part of a study of somatic mutations in cytotoxic T cells in rheumatoid arthritis. Background on the study: Patient blood (around 30 ml EDTA) was taken immediately after diagnosis and before treatment.

V was trimmed by 6 bases and J by 0 bases, leaving 8 bases between them. Germline-derived CDR1 and CDR2 are MNHNS and SASEGT. The CDR3 runs 14 residues. The study, taken as a whole, reports: Any difference in CD8+ T-cell clonality between patients who had rheumatoid arthritis and healthy controls who were age-matched was not statistically significant. With some 68 patients examined, roughly eight had a largest CD8+ clone exceeding 20% of CD8+ cells.

This receptor was identified in an adult with rheumatoid arthritis. V and J are TRBV6-1 and TRBJ1-4; no clear D gene. Sequencing was performed on CD8+ T cells sorted from blood. CDR3 sequence (DNA): TGTGCCAGCAGGGAGGGCGCAACTAATGAAAAACTGTTTTTT. Translation gives CASREGATNEKLFF.